This T cell receptor beta chain was captured by sequencing in a study of blood T cell repertoires in COVID-19 (dated by TCRdb to the early 2020s). Study-level background: Samples from collaborators originated in the United States, Italy and Spain and spanned both the acute and convalescent phases of COVID-19. The sample metadata nearly always contained a de-identified subject ID, COVID-19 status, age in years and sex. The samples were drawn from the first 160 participants of the ongoing ImmuneRACE study and from 950 to 1,500 subjects provided by 6 global collaborators. The prospective study material was composed of cDNA or gDNA derived from T cells, B-cell-depleted T cells, or PBMCs. The repertoires were released in a freely available public database intended as a resource for research on the immune response to SARS-CoV-2. The dataset comprised deeply sampled blood TCRbeta repertoires from subjects exposed to, actively infected with, or recovered from COVID-19. Where available, HLA class I and class II types were taken from metadata supplied by the sample provider and were not determined by assay-based typing. What the authors observed across the whole study: The quantity of clinical and demographic metadata differed by source and by participant and was supplied without curation.

Whole blood was collected in K2EDTA tubes by collaborating institutions according to the institutions' own protocols. Collaborator samples were shipped for TCRbeta analysis as frozen whole blood, isolated PBMCs, or DNA extracted from either sample type. Points on this clone: It lacks a known antigen. Base quality data are lacking; no much larger clone is found one base away.

TCRbeta CDR3 regions were amplified from genomic DNA using the immunoSEQ Assay, a bias-controlled multiplex PCR. Per the authors' processing: Within the assay, amplification of reference gene primers was used to estimate how many nucleated cells each sample contained. To quantify the absolute abundance of each unique TCRbeta CDR3 rearrangement, sequence reads were collapsed and filtered. For each sample, productive Simpson clonality was calculated as the square root of Simpson's diversity index across productive rearrangements. TCRdb obtained this table from immuneACCESS and retained in-frame rearrangements with V and J assigned. These tables miss some clones; where compared with another copy, unresolved V genes account for less than half of the shortfall, and the remainder is unexplained. D and trimming were read from the DNA, whereas the V and J calls and clone size are those reported in that table. Across this sample there are about 63,000 clones, with 65% to 85% seen only once. The ten top clones hold 6.3% of the sample.

From its cysteine to its phenylalanine, the CDR3 spans 17 amino acids. Just the 51-base CDR3 DNA is kept, in frame starting at base 1. The junction shows trimming of 5 bases on V and 0 bases on J, plus 16 bases between the germline ends. CDR1 and CDR2, per the germline V gene, are SNHLY and FYNNEI. The sequenced sample was peripheral blood. This sequence was found in a human donor in a cohort sampled during active COVID-19. The chain is made from TRBV2 and TRBJ2-2; the D gene is possibly TRBD2, with 6 bases matching. The CDR3 corresponds to CASSMTRTRSNTGELFF. The sequence in DNA is TGTGCCAGCAGTATGACTAGGACCCGATCGAACACCGGGGAGCTGTTTTTT.